A selection of T cell receptor beta chains follows, all from one sample in a study of T cell changes during pregnancy in multiple sclerosis. Some clones are missing from TCRdb's copy, which holds only in-frame ones; the method was immunoSEQ multiplex PCR. The sample contains some 31,000 clones, 90% of which appear only once. The sample consisted of CD4+ T cells from peripheral blood mononuclear cells, taken in the second trimester of pregnancy. These receptors were collected from a female donor in good health, enrolled as a control in a pregnancy study. CDR3s include the opening cysteine and the closing phenylalanine or tryptophan. D genes are given only for firm matches. Clone size appears in some rows only: once, few, many, or a class for an expanded clone.

D	size	length	V	J	CDR3	DNA
TRBD1	.	14	TRBV5-6	TRBJ2-5	CASSFEGAGETQYF	TGTGCCAGCAGCTTCGAGGGGGCGGGTGAGACCCAGTACTTC
.	.	14	TRBV19	TRBJ1-1	CASSIDAVYTEAFF	TGTGCCAGTAGTATAGACGCGGTTTACACTGAAGCTTTCTTT
TRBD1	.	15	TRBV13	TRBJ1-2	CASSYRTGGFYGYTF	TGTGCCAGCAGCTATCGGACAGGGGGCTTCTATGGCTACACCTTC
.	.	14	TRBV7-2	TRBJ1-2	CASTMGQENYGYTF	TGTGCCAGTACTATGGGGCAGGAGAACTATGGCTACACCTTC
.	.	17	TRBV13	TRBJ1-3	CASSNPQDSYSGNTIYF	TGTGCCAGCAGCAACCCCCAGGACAGCTACTCTGGAAACACCATATATTTT
TRBD1	.	13	TRBV7-2	TRBJ1-2	CASSLGQGGGYTF	TGTGCCAGCAGCTTAGGACAGGGCGGTGGCTACACCTTC
TRBD2	once	15	TRBV5-5	TRBJ2-7	CASSSASREVYEQYF	TGTGCCAGCAGCTCGGCCAGTCGGGAGGTCTACGAGCAGTACTTC
TRBD2	.	16	TRBV5-1	TRBJ2-5	CASSLGTSGEQETQYF	TGCGCCAGCAGCCTAGGGACTAGCGGGGAACAGGAGACCCAGTACTTC
TRBD2	.	18	TRBV5-1	TRBJ2-6	CASSLDAGGGSGANVLTF	TGCGCCAGCAGCTTGGATGCGGGGGGAGGCTCTGGGGCCAACGTCCTGACTTTC
.	.	17	TRBV4-3	TRBJ1-1	CASSHADIYDRFTEAFF	TGCGCCAGCAGCCATGCCGACATATATGACAGGTTCACTGAAGCTTTCTTT
.	few	16	TRBV19	TRBJ1-2	CASTLILAQAGYGYTF	TGTGCCAGTACCCTCATACTGGCCCAGGCGGGCTATGGCTACACCTTC
TRBD1	.	14	TRBV7-2	TRBJ2-7	CASSPSRGPYEQYF	TGTGCCAGCAGCCCTTCCAGGGGGCCGTACGAGCAGTACTTC
.	.	16	TRBV19	TRBJ2-3	CASSIGGQGGTDTQYF	TGTGCCAGTAGTATAGGCGGACAAGGGGGCACAGATACGCAGTATTTT
.	.	13	TRBV11-2	TRBJ1-1	CASSLVLGTEAFF	TGTGCCAGCAGCTTAGTCCTCGGCACTGAAGCTTTCTTT
.	.	13	TRBV10-3	TRBJ1-1	CAISVGGNTEAFF	TGTGCCATCAGTGTAGGGGGGAACACTGAAGCTTTCTTT
TRBD1	.	16	TRBV10-1	TRBJ2-1	CASSDLGQGAGNEQFF	TGCGCCAGCAGTGACCTCGGACAGGGGGCTGGTAATGAGCAGTTCTTC
TRBD1	.	16	TRBV6-6	TRBJ1-2	CASSSNRDRANYGYTF	TGTGCCAGCAGTTCCAACCGGGACAGAGCTAACTATGGCTACACCTTC
.	.	14	TRBV19	TRBJ2-7	CASSMLAHSYEQYF	TGTGCCAGTAGTATGCTAGCGCATTCCTACGAGCAGTACTTC
.	.	14	TRBV6-5	TRBJ1-2	CASSPIQQGSGYTF	TGTGCCAGCAGTCCCATCCAACAGGGTTCTGGCTACACCTTC
TRBD1	.	15	TRBV7-9	TRBJ1-6	CASSWLGQANSPLHF	TGTGCCAGCAGCTGGCTGGGACAGGCAAATTCACCCCTCCACTTT
.	once	15	TRBV7-6	TRBJ2-2	CASSPDWANTGELFF	TGTGCCAGCAGCCCAGACTGGGCGAACACCGGGGAGCTGTTTTTT
.	.	15	TRBV7-2	TRBJ2-5	CASSLAPTRRETQYF	TGTGCCAGCAGCTTAGCCCCTACTAGGCGGGAGACCCAGTACTTC
TRBD2	.	18	TRBV4-3	TRBJ2-2	CASSQALAGASNTGELFF	TGCGCCAGCAGCCAAGCTCTAGCGGGGGCCTCAAACACCGGGGAGCTGTTTTTT
.	.	13	TRBV2	TRBJ2-7	CASREDSGYEQYF	TGTGCCAGCAGGGAAGACAGCGGGTACGAGCAGTACTTC
.	few	12	TRBV29-1	TRBJ1-1	CSFQQGTTEAFF	TGCAGCTTCCAGCAGGGGACGACTGAAGCTTTCTTT
.	.	13	TRBV30	TRBJ2-7	CAWSVLVPHEQYF	TGTGCCTGGAGTGTACTAGTCCCCCACGAGCAGTACTTC
.	.	12	TRBV7-2	TRBJ2-5	CASSPRSGTQYF	TGTGCCAGCAGCCCTCGGTCAGGGACCCAGTACTTC
TRBD2	once	14	TRBV7-7	TRBJ2-1	CASSLAAGGVEQFF	TGTGCCAGCAGCTTAGCAGCGGGAGGCGTTGAGCAGTTCTTC
.	.	15	TRBV6-4	TRBJ1-1	CASATPGLMNTEAFF	TGTGCCAGCGCCACTCCGGGACTTATGAACACTGAAGCTTTCTTT
.	.	13	TRBV10-3	TRBJ1-2	CAISPDINYGYTF	TGTGCCATCAGCCCGGACATTAACTATGGCTACACCTTC
.	.	15	TRBV14	TRBJ2-3	CASSRSGQSTDTQYF	TGTGCCAGCAGCCGGTCGGGACAAAGCACAGATACGCAGTATTTT
TRBD2	.	16	TRBV10-2	TRBJ2-4	CASSRASGEMGNIQYF	TGCGCCAGCAGCAGAGCTAGCGGGGAAATGGGAAACATTCAGTACTTC
TRBD1	.	16	TRBV19	TRBJ1-2	CASSIGGTGDNYGYTF	TGTGCCAGTAGTATAGGTGGGACAGGGGATAACTATGGCTACACCTTC
.	once	16	TRBV6-5	TRBJ2-1	CASSYRGKGPYNEQFF	TGTGCCAGCAGTTACCGGGGGAAAGGACCCTACAATGAGCAGTTCTTC
TRBD2	.	16	TRBV5-1	TRBJ2-2	CASSLGTSGGTGELFF	TGCGCCAGCAGCTTGGGGACTAGCGGGGGAACCGGGGAGCTGTTTTTT
TRBD1	.	14	TRBV7-2	TRBJ2-7	CASRPGTGLYEQYF	TGTGCCAGCAGGCCCGGGACAGGGCTCTACGAGCAGTACTTC
TRBD2	.	14	TRBV5-1	TRBJ2-7	CASSFLAGNYEQYF	TGCGCCAGCAGCTTCTTAGCGGGGAACTACGAGCAGTACTTC
TRBD1	.	17	TRBV13	TRBJ1-4	CASSLARGFGTNEKLFF	TGTGCCAGCAGCTTAGCCAGGGGGTTTGGAACTAATGAAAAACTGTTTTTT
TRBD2	.	18	TRBV5-1	TRBJ2-1	CASSSGLAAMRDYNEQFF	TGCGCCAGCAGCTCCGGACTAGCGGCCATGAGGGATTACAATGAGCAGTTCTTC
TRBD2	.	15	TRBV5-1	TRBJ2-1	CASSFGLAGVDEQFF	TGCGCCAGCAGCTTTGGGCTAGCGGGAGTTGATGAGCAGTTCTTC
.	.	15	TRBV11-2	TRBJ2-5	CASSLGTAGLETQYF	TGTGCCAGCAGCTTAGGGACAGCCGGATTAGAGACCCAGTACTTC
.	.	16	TRBV4-3	TRBJ1-2	CASSQEDSPGYYGYTF	TGCGCCAGCAGCCAGGAAGACAGTCCTGGTTATTATGGCTACACCTTC
.	.	14	TRBV7-9	TRBJ1-1	CASSWTVAGDEAFF	TGTGCCAGCAGCTGGACCGTTGCGGGTGATGAAGCTTTCTTT
TRBD2	.	15	TRBV7-2	TRBJ2-1	CASSFGTGGYNEQFF	TGTGCCAGCAGCTTCGGGACCGGGGGGTACAATGAGCAGTTCTTC
.	.	11	TRBV11-3	TRBJ2-7	CASSLRGEQYF	TGTGCCAGCAGCTTGAGAGGCGAGCAGTACTTC
TRBD2	.	16	TRBV7-2	TRBJ2-1	CASSSTGGGVYNEQFF	TGTGCCAGCAGCTCGACTGGCGGGGGTGTTTACAATGAGCAGTTCTTC
.	.	14	TRBV15	TRBJ2-1	CATSGGDSLNEQFF	TGTGCCACCAGCGGAGGGGACTCTCTCAATGAGCAGTTCTTC
.	.	11	TRBV11-2	TRBJ2-7	CASSANYEQYF	TGTGCCAGCAGCGCGAACTACGAGCAGTACTTC
TRBD2	.	14	TRBV7-9	TRBJ2-3	CASTRSGGSDTQYF	TGTGCCAGCACCCGAAGCGGGGGCTCGGATACGCAGTATTTT
TRBD1	.	16	TRBV27	TRBJ1-4	CASRRDTTGVREKLFF	TGTGCCAGCAGACGGGACACAACAGGGGTTCGGGAAAAACTGTTTTTT
.	.	13	TRBV15	TRBJ1-5	CATSLREEQPQHF	TGTGCCACCAGCCTACGGGAGGAACAGCCCCAGCATTTT
.	.	14	TRBV30	TRBJ2-3	CAWRYTGGTDTQYF	TGTGCCTGGAGGTATACGGGGGGCACAGATACGCAGTATTTT
TRBD1	.	19	TRBV27	TRBJ2-1	CASSSVPGQGPTFLNEQFF	TGTGCCAGCAGTTCTGTCCCGGGACAGGGGCCTACCTTCCTAAATGAGCAGTTCTTC
TRBD1	.	15	TRBV6-4	TRBJ1-2	CASRDRTGGSYGYTF	TGTGCCAGCAGAGACAGAACAGGGGGGAGCTATGGCTACACCTTC
.	few	13	TRBV6-1	TRBJ1-5	CASSVGGDQPQHF	TGTGCCAGCAGTGTCGGGGGGGATCAGCCCCAGCATTTT
TRBD1	.	17	TRBV19	TRBJ2-7	CASSGRSRDSLTYEQYF	TGTGCCAGTAGTGGTAGGTCTCGGGACAGCCTTACCTACGAGCAGTACTTC
.	.	14	TRBV14	TRBJ1-2	CASSEDNLYYGYTF	TGTGCCAGCAGCGAGGACAATTTGTACTATGGCTACACCTTC
TRBD2	.	17	TRBV5-5	TRBJ2-3	CASSSGTSGRNTDTQYF	TGTGCCAGCAGTTCCGGGACTAGCGGAAGAAACACAGATACGCAGTATTTT
.	.	13	TRBV7-2	TRBJ2-7	CASSSGLTYEQYF	TGTGCCAGCAGTTCGGGACTTACATACGAGCAGTACTTC
TRBD2	.	13	TRBV5-4	TRBJ2-1	CASSLAGGQEQFF	TGTGCCAGCAGCTTAGCGGGGGGGCAAGAGCAGTTCTTC